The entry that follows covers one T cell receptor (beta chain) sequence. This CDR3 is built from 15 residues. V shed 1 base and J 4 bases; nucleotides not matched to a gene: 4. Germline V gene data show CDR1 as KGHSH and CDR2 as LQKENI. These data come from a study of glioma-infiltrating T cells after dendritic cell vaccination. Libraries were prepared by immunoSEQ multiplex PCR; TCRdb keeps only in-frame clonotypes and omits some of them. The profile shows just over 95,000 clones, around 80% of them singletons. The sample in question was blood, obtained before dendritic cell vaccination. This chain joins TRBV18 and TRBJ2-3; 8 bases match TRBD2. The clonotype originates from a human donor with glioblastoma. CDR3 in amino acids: CASSPQREWADTQYF. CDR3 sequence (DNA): TGTGCCAGCTCACCACAGCGGGAGTGGGCAGATACGCAGTATTTT.